This entry concerns a single T cell receptor (beta chain). The antigen this receptor binds is unknown. Base qualities are not recorded, but no much larger clone differs from it by a single base. Each PCR received spiked-in synthetic TCR analog templates so that absolute template abundance could be estimated from read counts. TCRbeta CDR3 regions were amplified from genomic DNA with bias-controlled V and J gene primers using the immunoSEQ assay. Sequencing of rearranged TCRbeta segments was performed at approximately 20X coverage. As for how the authors treated the data: Clustering was used to correct sequencing errors, and CDR3s were annotated against IMGT so that V, D and J genes could be assigned. Only productive TCRbeta rearrangements were used in downstream analyses, excluding out-of-frame or stop-codon sequences. Clonality was calculated as one minus the Shannon entropy normalized by the log of the number of unique productive sequences. Fisher's exact test with Benjamini-Hochberg correction, using a cutoff of adjusted p below 0.01, was how clones that differed between time points or between blood and tumor were identified. Held by TCRdb, this immuneACCESS table contains in-frame sequences only and omits some clones. Under half of the omission traces to an unresolved V gene where checked; the cause of the rest is unknown. V, J and clone size are those of that table, while D and trimming were read from the DNA. In all, the sample holds around 130,000 clones, and around 85% of those were seen once. 3.2% of the sample is held by the ten biggest clonotypes.

The data are from a study of PD-L1 blockade in urothelial cancer (dated by TCRdb to 2016 to 2017). For context, the study as a whole: All patients started therapy around 2014 and received atezolizumab 1,200 mg intravenously every 3 weeks. About 85% of the roughly 29 patients were identified as males with urothelial cancer of bladder origin, and a prior smoking history was reported by 18 of 29 patients. Patients had an ECOG performance status of 0 or 1 and had received between 0 and 3 prior chemotherapy regimens. Blood samples were analyzed at two time points: 3 weeks after treatment start (second dose) and 6 weeks after treatment start. A median of roughly 140,000 T cells and some 82,000 unique TCRs was obtained from blood samples, and a median clonality of approximately 0.08 was observed. An exploratory multi-omic analysis was conducted of the somatic, immune and clinical correlates of response to PD-L1 blockade with atezolizumab in urothelial cancer. Pretreatment tumor samples, along with matched peripheral blood serially collected before and after atezolizumab treatment, were subjected to TCR sequencing. Progression-free survival longer than 6 months counted as durable clinical benefit, and TCR features were additionally tested against both progression-free and overall survival. In the same patients who had TCR sequencing, pretreatment tumors also underwent whole exome sequencing and RNA sequencing. Durable clinical benefit was achieved by nine patients but not by the remaining 20. Pretreatment blood TCR-seq was available for twenty-nine patients, at least one posttreatment blood collection was obtained for some 24 patients, and tumor TCR-seq was available for some 24 patients. General study outcomes and caveats: Improved progression-free and overall survival was found to be associated with pretreatment peripheral blood TCR clonality below the median. Because of the small sample size (n ≈ 28) and the many exploratory analyses performed, the results are intended to be regarded as hypothesis-generating. Among patients with durable benefit, tumor-associated TCR clones showed greater expansion in peripheral blood 3 weeks after treatment started (n ≈ 20, p = 0.022).

Per the publication, the time point label means: pretreatment peripheral blood. A total of approximately 27 patients with locally advanced or metastatic urothelial carcinoma, treated at Memorial Sloan Kettering on a trial protocol, made up the cohort. Peripheral blood mononuclear cells were collected pretreatment and during treatment, with between 1 and 8 total time points obtained per patient. The Qiagen DNeasy Blood extraction kit was used to purify genomic DNA from total PBMCs and from tumor samples. PBMCs were collected pretreatment and during treatment and were isolated and stored as previously described. The germline V end is reduced by 0 bases and the J end by 0 bases; junction bases left unmatched: 4. From a lookup of the germline V gene, CDR1 and CDR2 are SGHRS and YFSETQ. The CDR3 spans 17 residues, from the cysteine through the phenylalanine. CDR3 DNA is the only sequence kept; it has 51 bases, read in frame from the first base.

The rearranged segments are TRBV5-1 and TRBJ2-3, with 10 middle bases fitting TRBD2. The sequence was obtained from a man aged 50 or older with urothelial cancer. Sample: PBMCs, taken around atezolizumab (anti-PD-L1) treatment. The DNA sequence is as follows: TGCGCCAGCAGCTTGGCCCCGACTAGCGGGAGCACAGATACGCAGTATTTT. It translates to CASSLAPTSGSTDTQYF. Extended through the reference TRBV5-1 and TRBJ2-3 proteins, this CDR3 yields the full variable domain: KAGVTQTPRYLIKTRGQQVTLSCSPISGHRSVSWYQQTPGQGLQFLFEYFSETQRNKGNFPGRFSGRQFSNSRSEMNVSTLELGDSALYLCASSLAPTSGSTDTQYFGPGTRLTVL.